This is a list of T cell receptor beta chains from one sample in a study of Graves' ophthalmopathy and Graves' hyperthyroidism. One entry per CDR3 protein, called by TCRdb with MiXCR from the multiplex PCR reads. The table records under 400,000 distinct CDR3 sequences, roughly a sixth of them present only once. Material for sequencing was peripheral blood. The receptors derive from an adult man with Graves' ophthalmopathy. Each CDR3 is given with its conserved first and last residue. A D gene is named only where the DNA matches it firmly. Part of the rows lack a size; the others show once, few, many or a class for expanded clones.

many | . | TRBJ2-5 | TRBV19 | TGTGCCAGTAGTACCAACCATGGGGTTGGCCAAGAGACCCAGTACTTC | CASSTNHGVGQETQYF
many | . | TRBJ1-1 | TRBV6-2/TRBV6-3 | TGTGCCAGCAGAATCGACAGCATGAACACTGAAGCTTTCTTT | CASRIDSMNTEAFF
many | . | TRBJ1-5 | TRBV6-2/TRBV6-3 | TGTGCCAGCAGTTACTCCCCCCGTGGACAGAACAATCAGCCCCAGCATTTT | CASSYSPRGQNNQPQHF
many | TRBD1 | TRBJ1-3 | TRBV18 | TGTGCCAGCTCACCGTGGACAGGAGGAAACACCATATATTTT | CASSPWTGGNTIYF
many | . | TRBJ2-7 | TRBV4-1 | TGCGCCAGCAGCCAAGATCGGACCACCTACGAGCAGTACTTC | CASSQDRTTYEQYF
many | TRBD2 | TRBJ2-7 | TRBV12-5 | TGTGCTAGTGGGGACGGGGGGGCTAGCGGCTCCTACGAGCAGTACTTC | CASGDGGASGSYEQYF
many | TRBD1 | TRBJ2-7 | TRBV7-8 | TGTGCCAGCAGAAGGCCCGGGACAGGGACCCACGAGCAGTACTTC | CASRRPGTGTHEQYF
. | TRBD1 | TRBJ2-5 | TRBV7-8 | TGTGCCAGCAGCTCGACAGGGGAAGAGACCCAGTACTTC | CASSSTGEETQYF
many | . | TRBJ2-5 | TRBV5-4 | TGTGCCAGCAGCTTGGCGCCCGGGCGCGGGGAGACCCAGTACTTC | CASSLAPGRGETQYF
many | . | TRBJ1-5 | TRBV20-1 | TGCAGTGCTAGCAACAGGGAGCGCGGTCAGCCCCAGCATTTT | CSASNRERGQPQHF
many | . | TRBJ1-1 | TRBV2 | TGTGCCAGCACTCTCCGCGGGGGGTCAGGGGAAGCTTTCTTT | CASTLRGGSGEAFF
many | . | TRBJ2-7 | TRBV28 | TGTGCCGCCTACCCGGGGTTTGGGAGCGACGAGCAGTACTTC | CAAYPGFGSDEQYF
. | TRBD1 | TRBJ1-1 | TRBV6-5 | TGTGCCAGCAGTTACCCGGGACAGAGAGAAGCTTTCTTT | CASSYPGQREAFF
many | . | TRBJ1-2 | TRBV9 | TGTGCCAGCAGCGTAGGTTTCTATGGCTACACCTTC | CASSVGFYGYTF
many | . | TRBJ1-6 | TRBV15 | TGTGCCACCAATGGCCGGCGGGGCGTTAATTCACCCCTCCACTTT | CATNGRRGVNSPLHF
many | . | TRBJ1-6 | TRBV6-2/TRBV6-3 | TGTGCCAGCAGTTACAGCAGTAGTGGTTCACCCCTCCACTTT | CASSYSSSGSPLHF
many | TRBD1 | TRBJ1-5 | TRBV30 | TGTGCCTGGAATGTCCAGGGGGCTGGCCAGCCCCAGCATTTT | CAWNVQGAGQPQHF
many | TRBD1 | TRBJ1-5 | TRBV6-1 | TGTGCCAGCAGTCGCGGGACAGGGTTGCAGCCCCAGCATTTT | CASSRGTGLQPQHF
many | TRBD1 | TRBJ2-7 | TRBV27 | TGTGCCAGCAGTTTCAGGGGGCGGAACGGGGAGGCCTACGAGCAGTACTTC | CASSFRGRNGEAYEQYF
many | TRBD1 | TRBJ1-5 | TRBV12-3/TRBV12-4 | TGTGCCAGCAGTTTAGGTCAACAGGGGGATCGTCAGCCCCAGCATTTT | CASSLGQQGDRQPQHF
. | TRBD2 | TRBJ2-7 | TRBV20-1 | TGCAGTGCTAGAGGAGGGACTAGCGGGAAGTTCGACGAGCAGTACTTC | CSARGGTSGKFDEQYF
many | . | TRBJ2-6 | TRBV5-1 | TGCGCCAGCAGCTCTTCAGGCTCTGGGGCCAACGTCCTGACTTTC | CASSSSGSGANVLTF